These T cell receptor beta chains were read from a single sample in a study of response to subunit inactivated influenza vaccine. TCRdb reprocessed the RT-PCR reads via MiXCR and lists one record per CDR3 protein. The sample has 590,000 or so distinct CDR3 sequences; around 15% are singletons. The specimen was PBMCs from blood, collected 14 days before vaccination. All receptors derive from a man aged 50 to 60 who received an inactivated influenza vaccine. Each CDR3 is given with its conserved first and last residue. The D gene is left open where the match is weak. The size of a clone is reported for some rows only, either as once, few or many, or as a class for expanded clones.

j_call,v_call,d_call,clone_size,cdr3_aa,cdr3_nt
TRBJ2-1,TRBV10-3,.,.,CAISESSGGQSKQFF,TGTGCCATCAGTGAGTCGTCGGGGGGCCAGAGTAAGCAGTTCTTC
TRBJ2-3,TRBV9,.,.,CASSVELALPGTDTQYF,TGTGCCAGCAGCGTAGAACTAGCCCTACCGGGTACAGATACGCAGTATTTT
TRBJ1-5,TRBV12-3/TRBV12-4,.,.,CASSRSGGNQPQHF,TGTGCCAGCTCGAGATCGGGGGGGAATCAGCCCCAGCATTTT
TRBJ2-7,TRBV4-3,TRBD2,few,CASSQDVGRVAESYEQYF,TGCGCCAGCAGCCAAGATGTAGGGAGGGTCGCGGAATCCTACGAGCAGTACTTC
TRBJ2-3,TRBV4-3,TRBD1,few,CASSQDWGTGGTDTQYF,TGCGCCAGCAGCCAAGATTGGGGGACAGGTGGTACAGATACGCAGTATTTT
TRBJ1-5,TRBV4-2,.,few,CASSQDQGGNQPQHF,TGTGCCAGCAGCCAGGACCAGGGTGGCAATCAGCCCCAGCATTTT
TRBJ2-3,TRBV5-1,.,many,CASSLAGYTDTQYF,TGCGCCAGCAGCTTGGCAGGATACACAGATACGCAGTATTTT
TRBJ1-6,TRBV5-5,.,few,CASSLDQHSPLHF,TGTGCCAGCAGCTTGGATCAACATTCACCCCTCCACTTT
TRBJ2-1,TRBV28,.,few,CASRQAGESFF,TGTGCCAGCAGACAGGCAGGGGAATCGTTCTTC
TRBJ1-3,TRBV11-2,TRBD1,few,CASSRQGLGNTIYF,TGTGCCAGCTCCCGACAGGGTCTTGGAAACACCATATATTTT
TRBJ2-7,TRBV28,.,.,CASISPAPGSYEQYF,TGTGCCAGCATCTCCCCCGCCCCCGGGTCCTACGAGCAGTACTTC
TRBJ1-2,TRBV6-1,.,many,CASSRGSRGTYGYTF,TGTGCCAGCAGCAGAGGTTCGCGGGGAACCTATGGCTACACCTTC
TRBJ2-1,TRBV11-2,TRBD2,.,CASSLDWLAGGRSYNEQFF,TGTGCCAGCAGCTTAGATTGGCTAGCGGGGGGTCGTTCCTACAATGAGCAGTTCTTC
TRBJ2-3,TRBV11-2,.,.,CASSRRVEDTQYF,TGTGCCAGCAGCCGTCGAGTGGAAGATACGCAGTATTTT
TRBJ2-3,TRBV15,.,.,CATSRSSDTQYF,TGTGCCACCAGCAGGTCTTCAGATACGCAGTATTTT
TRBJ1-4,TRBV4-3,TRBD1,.,CASSQDRADRGANEKLFF,TGCGCCAGCAGCCAAGACCGGGCGGACAGGGGTGCTAATGAAAAACTGTTTTTT
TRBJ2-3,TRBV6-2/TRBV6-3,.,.,CASRGGATDTQYF,TGTGCCAGCAGAGGCGGGGCCACAGATACGCAGTATTTT
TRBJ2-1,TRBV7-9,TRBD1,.,CASSSHRGPSSYNEQFF,TGTGCCAGCAGCTCCCACAGGGGCCCCAGCTCCTACAATGAGCAGTTCTTC
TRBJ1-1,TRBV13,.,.,CASRRGWGQGNTEAFF,TGTGCCAGCAGGCGTGGCTGGGGGCAGGGGAACACTGAAGCTTTCTTT
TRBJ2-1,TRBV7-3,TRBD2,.,CASSLTPGGPINEQFF,TGTGCCAGCAGCTTAACCCCGGGAGGGCCTATAAATGAGCAGTTCTTC
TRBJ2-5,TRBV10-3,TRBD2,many,CAISPGLAEETQYF,TGTGCCATCAGTCCCGGACTAGCGGAAGAGACCCAGTACTTC
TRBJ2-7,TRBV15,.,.,CATSREGRTYEQYF,TGTGCCACCAGCAGAGAAGGCAGAACCTACGAGCAGTACTTC
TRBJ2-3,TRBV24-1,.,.,CATSDLQITDTQYF,TGTGCCACCAGTGATCTGCAGATAACAGATACGCAGTATTTT
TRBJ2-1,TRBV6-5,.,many,CASSLGPDEQFF,TGTGCCAGCAGTTTAGGACCCGATGAGCAGTTCTTC
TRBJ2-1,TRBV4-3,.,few,CASSQDSSGSAYNEQFF,TGCGCCAGCAGCCAAGATAGTTCCGGGTCAGCCTACAATGAGCAGTTCTTC
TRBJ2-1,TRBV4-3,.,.,CASSQDGDAAYNEQFF,TGCGCCAGCAGCCAAGATGGGGACGCAGCCTACAATGAGCAGTTCTTC
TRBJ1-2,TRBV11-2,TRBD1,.,CASSFLGTGANYGYTF,TGTGCCAGCAGCTTTCTTGGGACAGGGGCGAACTATGGCTACACCTTC
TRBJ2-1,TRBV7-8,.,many,CASSFEGKSYNEQFF,TGTGCCAGCAGCTTCGAAGGAAAGTCCTACAATGAGCAGTTCTTC
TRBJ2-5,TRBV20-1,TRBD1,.,CSATGTGGLETQYF,TGCAGTGCTACAGGGACAGGGGGTTTGGAGACCCAGTACTTC
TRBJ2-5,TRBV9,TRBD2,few,CASSVGLAQETQYF,TGTGCCAGCAGCGTAGGACTAGCCCAAGAGACCCAGTACTTC
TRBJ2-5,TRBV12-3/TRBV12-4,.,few,CASSSNWGAETQYF,TGTGCCAGCAGTTCCAACTGGGGTGCGGAGACCCAGTACTTC
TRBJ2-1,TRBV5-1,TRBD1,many,CASSQGTGPYNEQFF,TGCGCCAGCAGCCAGGGGACAGGTCCCTACAATGAGCAGTTCTTC
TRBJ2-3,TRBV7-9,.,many,CASSLGAASDTQYF,TGTGCCAGCAGCCTCGGGGCAGCTTCAGATACGCAGTATTTT
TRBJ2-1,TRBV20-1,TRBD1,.,CSGQGVYNEQFF,TGCTCGGGACAGGGGGTATACAATGAGCAGTTCTTC
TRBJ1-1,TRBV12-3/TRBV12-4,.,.,CASSFTGEAFF,TGTGCCAGCAGTTTCACAGGGGAAGCTTTCTTT
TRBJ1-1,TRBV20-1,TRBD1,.,CSARDRGDSGTEAFF,TGCAGTGCTAGAGATCGAGGGGACAGCGGCACTGAAGCTTTCTTT
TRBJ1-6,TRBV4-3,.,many,CASSQDLYNSPLHF,TGCGCCAGCAGCCAAGATCTATATAATTCACCCCTCCACTTT
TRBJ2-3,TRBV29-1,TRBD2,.,CSSGLVETDTQYF,TGCAGCTCCGGACTAGTTGAAACAGATACGCAGTATTTT
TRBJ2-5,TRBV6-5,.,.,CASSYSPRETQYF,TGTGCCAGCAGTTACTCCCCCCGCGAGACCCAGTACTTC
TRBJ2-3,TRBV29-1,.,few,CSVKKGAPGTPTDTQYF,TGCAGCGTCAAAAAAGGGGCCCCCGGGACACCCACAGATACGCAGTATTTT
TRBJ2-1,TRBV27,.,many,CASGVRGNEQFF,TGTGCCAGCGGCGTGCGGGGCAATGAGCAGTTCTTC
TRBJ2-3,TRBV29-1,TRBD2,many,CSVRGRATDTQYF,TGCAGCGTTCGCGGGAGGGCCACGGATACGCAGTATTTT
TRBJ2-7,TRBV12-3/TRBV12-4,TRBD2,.,CASSSKVSGSYEQYF,TGTGCCAGCAGTTCGAAAGTCAGCGGGAGCTACGAGCAGTACTTC
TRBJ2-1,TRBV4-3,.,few,CASSQELGEKNSNEQFF,TGCGCCAGCAGCCAAGAGTTGGGGGAGAAGAACTCCAATGAGCAGTTCTTC
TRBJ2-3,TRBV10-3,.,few,CAISVLAGGTDTQYF,TGTGCCATCAGTGTTCTAGCCGGAGGTACAGATACGCAGTATTTT
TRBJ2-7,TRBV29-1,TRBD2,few,CSVGLFGGTSGRAAYEQYF,TGCAGCGTGGGGCTTTTTGGTGGGACTAGCGGGAGGGCCGCCTACGAGCAGTACTTC
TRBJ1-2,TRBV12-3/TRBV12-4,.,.,CASSFVGNGYGYTF,TGTGCCAGCAGTTTTGTGGGCAACGGCTATGGCTACACCTTC
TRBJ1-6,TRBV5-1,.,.,CASSHGGGSPLHF,TGCGCCAGCAGCCATGGGGGGGGTTCACCCCTCCACTTT
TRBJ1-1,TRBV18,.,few,CASSPTIVAPNTEAFF,TGTGCCAGCTCACCTACTATAGTGGCACCGAACACTGAAGCTTTCTTT
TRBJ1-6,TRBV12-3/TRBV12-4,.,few,CASSLAQRGRNSPLHF,TGTGCCAGCAGTTTGGCCCAAAGGGGCCGGAATTCACCCCTCCACTTT
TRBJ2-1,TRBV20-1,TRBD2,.,CSAPPGLAGGDEQFF,TGCAGTGCGCCGCCGGGACTAGCGGGAGGTGATGAGCAGTTCTTC
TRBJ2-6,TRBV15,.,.,CATSRGDRFTGANVLTF,TGTGCCACCAGCAGGGGAGACAGGTTTACTGGGGCCAACGTCCTGACTTTC
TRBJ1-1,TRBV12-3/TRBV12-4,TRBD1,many,CASSRTGGSNTEAFF,TGTGCCAGCAGTAGGACAGGGGGCTCGAACACTGAAGCTTTCTTT
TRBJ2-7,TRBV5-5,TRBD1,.,CASSLASTGTEYF,TGTGCCAGCAGCTTGGCGTCAACCGGGACAGAGTACTTC